Listed here are 8 T cell receptor beta chains from one sample, sequenced in a study of blood T cell repertoires in COVID-19. Using immunoSEQ multiplex PCR, the repertoire was profiled, and TCRdb retains in-frame clones only, with some absent. The sample holds about 370,000 clones; 90% are singletons and the top ten take roughly 6.8%. Sequenced material: peripheral blood. The receptors stem from a man aged 18 to 30 with active or convalescent COVID-19.

This clone has only a few counts. The chain is built from TRBV5-1 and TRBJ1-2; 7 positions match TRBD1. The CDR3 length is 14 residues. Germline V lookup: CDR1 SGHRS, CDR2 YFSETQ. V dropped 4 bases and J dropped 4; count of bases not matched to a gene: 7. CDR3 sequence: CASSDSGTAYGYTF. The DNA of the CDR3 is TGCGCCAGCAGCGATTCCGGGACAGCCTATGGCTACACCTTC. The whole variable domain, remainder taken from reference TRBV5-1 and TRBJ1-2, is KAGVTQTPRYLIKTRGQQVTLSCSPISGHRSVSWYQQTPGQGLQFLFEYFSETQRNKGNFPGRFSGRQFSNSRSEMNVSTLELGDSALYLCASSDSGTAYGYTFGSGTRLTVV.

V is TRBV5-8 and J is TRBJ1-2; 7 bases line up with TRBD1. The CDR3 extends over 15 amino acids. CDR1 is SGHTS, CDR2 YDEGEE, per germline. J was trimmed by 8 bases and V by 3 bases; bases with no gene match: 13. The CDR3 coding sequence is TGTGCCAGCAGCTGGACCGGGGACAGTGTGTTGGGCTACACCTTC. Its translation is CASSWTGDSVLGYTF.

The V gene is TRBV30, the J gene TRBJ1-2; no clear D. V was clipped by 0 bases and J by 2 bases, with 10 bases between them. The length of the CDR3 is 14 residues. Germline lookup yields CDR1 GTSNPN and CDR2 SVGIG (reference sequence). DNA of the CDR3: TGTGCCTGGAGTGTACACCCAACGAACTATGGCTACACCTTC. Amino acid sequence: CAWSVHPTNYGYTF. The variable domain in full, completed from reference TRBV30 and TRBJ1-2, reads SQTIHQWPATLVQPVGSPLSLECTVEGTSNPNLYWYRQAAGRGLQLLFYSVGIGQISSEVPQNLSASRPQDRQFILSSKKLLLSDSGFYLCAWSVHPTNYGYTFGSGTRLTVV.

This sequence joins TRBV6-7 and TRBJ2-7; 7 bases match TRBD2. TRBV6-7 is an open reading frame, and its role is uncertain. This CDR3 has 16 residues. J gave up 3 bases and V 0 bases, and 8 bases lay outside the gene matches. In DNA form, the CDR3 reads TGTGCCAGCAGTTACTCGTGGCGGGAGTCCATCTACGAGCAGTACTTC. This sequence encodes CASSYSWRESIYEQYF.

V is TRBV28 and J is TRBJ2-5; 7 bases map to TRBD1. The CDR3 length is 14 residues. The germline gives CDR1 MDHEN, CDR2 SYDVKM. V shed 6 bases, J shed 4 bases, and the junction held 8 bases outside the gene matches. The CDR3 DNA reads as TGTGCCAGCAGGTCCCCGGGACAGCCAGAGACCCAGTACTTC. It encodes CASRSPGQPETQYF. The entire variable domain, with the rest obtained from reference TRBV28 and TRBJ2-5, is as follows: DVKVTQSSRYLVKRTGEKVFLECVQDMDHENMFWYRQDPGLGLRLIYFSYDVKMKEKGDIPEGYSVSREKKERFSLILESASTNQTSMYLCASRSPGQPETQYFGPGTRLLVL.

This sequence joins TRBV7-2 and TRBJ1-5; maybe TRBD1 (6 bases). This CDR3 has 17 amino acids. The germline V gene has CDR1 SGHTA and CDR2 FQGNSA. V shed 4 bases and J shed 0 bases, with 16 bases lying between them. The DNA for the CDR3 is TGTGCCAGCAGCTCACAGGGCAGGGACCTTAGCAATCAGCCCCAGCATTTT. This gives the protein CASSSQGRDLSNQPQHF.

This chain connects TRBV19 to TRBJ2-7, with 8 bases fitting TRBD2. The CDR3 length is 15 residues. The V and J ends lost 5 bases and 3 bases, in that order; junction bases with no gene match: 9. Looked up from germline, CDR1 is LNHDA and CDR2 is SQIVND (reference sequence). CDR3 DNA sequence: TGTGCCAGTAGTCCAGCGGCGGGAGGAGTCTACGAGCAGTACTTC. Its protein is CASSPAAGGVYEQYF.

The J gene is TRBJ2-4, the V gene TRBV27; 14 bases map to TRBD2. Unmatched junction bases numbered 12, after V lost 4 bases and J lost 4 bases. The CDR3 is made up of 19 amino acids. Germline V CDR1 and CDR2: MNHEY, SMNVEV (reference sequence). This chain's CDR3 is CASSSNGPGLAGDKNIQYF. Written as DNA, the CDR3 is TGTGCCAGCAGTTCTAACGGACCGGGACTAGCGGGAGATAAAAACATTCAGTACTTC.